The T cell receptor (beta chain) under discussion was sequenced for a study of shared clonotypes between healthy human individuals. Replicate sorted-subset PCRs were loaded with around 220 ng DNA, roughly 33,000 T cell genomes. Libraries were prepared by immunoSEQ multiplex PCR; TCRdb keeps only in-frame clonotypes and omits some of them. The sample shows about 1 million clones, about 70% of them seen only once. The CDR3 is 13 amino acids. V was cut by 4 bases and J by 3 bases, with 10 bases left in between. CDR1 MNHNY and CDR2 SVGAGI come from the germline V gene (reference sequence). To note about this clone: Its antigen is currently unknown.

Study-wide results and caveats: Measured sharing among donors was expected to vary with sequencing depth. Naive subsets usually exceeded memory subsets in estimated richness.

The chain uses TRBV6-6 and TRBJ2-7; weak D call: TRBD2 (5 bases). The source material was memory CD4+ T cells sorted from blood. The subset was: CD45RA-negative fraction. The receptor comes from a man in his late teens or twenties in good health. CDR3 sequence reads: CASSSSGYYEQYF. As DNA, the CDR3 is TGTGCCAGCAGTTCGAGCGGATACTACGAGCAGTACTTC.